The 30 T cell receptor beta chains below were found in one sample sequenced in a study of identical twins. TCRdb ran MiXCR on the 5' RACE reads and lists one entry per CDR3 protein. The table lists some 710,000 distinct CDR3 sequences, around 6.1% of them singletons, with 1.5% to 2% in the top ten. Sequencing was performed on naive T cells sorted from blood. These receptors were taken from a man aged 18 to 30 in good health.

The chain carries TRBV7-6 and TRBJ2-7, with 8 bases that match TRBD2. The ends lost 5 bases at V and 4 bases at J; junction bases unmatched: 10. Germline CDR1 SGHVS, CDR2 FNYEAQ. The CDR3 consists of 15 residues. CDR3 bases: TGTGCCAGCAGCCTTATTCCGCGGGAGGTATACGAGCAGTACGTC. Residues: CASSLIPREVYEQYV.

This clonotype appeared a few times. The rearrangement joins TRBV28 to TRBJ2-6; no definite D call. The CDR3 extends over 15 amino acids. The germline V gene has CDR1 MDHEN and CDR2 SYDVKM. Trimming stripped 1 base from V and 3 bases from J, with 7 bases between. The CDR3 loop is CASSLSRGGANVLTF. In DNA form, the CDR3 reads TGTGCCAGCAGTTTATCGCGTGGTGGGGCCAACGTCCTGACTTTC.

The table lists this clonotype with many counts. The rearrangement uses TRBV10-1 and TRBJ2-7; no clear D. Germline V gives CDR1 WNHNN, CDR2 SYGVQD (reference sequence). This CDR3 is built from 14 residues. V lost 9 bases and J 3 bases, leaving 18 bases between the germline ends. Here the CDR3 DNA reads TGCGCCAGTCAACGGCAGTATGATTACTACGAGCAGTACGTC. Amino acids: CASQRQYDYYEQYV.

This clonotype was counted ten times or more. The genes are TRBV25-1 and TRBJ1-1, with 7 bases aligning to TRBD1. The CDR3 runs to 15 residues. After removal of 5 bases from V and 3 bases from J, the junction contained 9 bases not matched to a gene. Per the germline V gene, CDR1 is MGHDK and CDR2 is SYGVNS. The DNA for the CDR3 is TGTGCCAGCAGTAACACAGGGGCTGGGTACACTGAAGCTTTCTTT. It translates to CASSNTGAGYTEAFF.

This clonotype occurred many times. The J gene is TRBJ2-7, the V gene TRBV20-1, with TRBD1 identical over 8 bases. CDR1 and CDR2 from the germline V gene are DFQATT and SNEGSKA (reference sequence). This CDR3 is built from 14 residues. V gave up 3 bases and J gave up 1 base; unmatched junction bases: 5. The CDR3 spells CSASAGGNSYEQYV. The CDR3 DNA sequence: TGCAGTGCTAGTGCAGGGGGCAATTCCTACGAGCAGTACGTC.

This clonotype was counted only a few times. The V call is TRBV20-1, the J call TRBJ2-3, with TRBD2 as a possible D gene (6 bases). The ends were cut back, 3 bases at V and 2 bases at J, with 15 bases in the middle. CDR3 length: 15 amino acids. Germline V CDR1 and CDR2: DFQATT, SNEGSKA (reference sequence). This CDR3 is CSASGTPHSTDTQYF. Written as DNA, the CDR3 is TGCAGTGCTAGTGGGACTCCCCACTCCACAGATACGCAGTATTTT.

This clonotype was counted many times. The V and J genes are TRBV7-9 and TRBJ1-6, with TRBD1 as a possible D gene (6 bases). Germline assignment: CDR1 SEHNR and CDR2 FQNEAQ (reference sequence). CDR3 length: 14 residues. With 3 bases removed from V and 8 bases from J, the gap between germline ends came to 11 bases. CDR3 sequence: CASSFRGPHSPLHF. Written as DNA, the CDR3 is TGTGCCAGCAGCTTCCGGGGGCCTCATTCACCCCTCCACTTT. Complete variable domain (other parts from reference TRBV7-9 and TRBJ1-6): DTGVSQNPRHKITKRGQNVTFRCDPISEHNRLYWYRQTLGQGPEFLTYFQNEAQLEKSRLLSDRFSAERPKGSFSTLEIQRTEQGDSAMYLCASSFRGPHSPLHFGNGTRLTVT.

In nucleotides, the CDR3 is TGCAGCGCCGCGGACTCCGAAGCTTTCTTT. This codes for CSAADSEAFF. The V call is TRBV29-1, the J call TRBJ1-1, with unresolved D. The CDR3 runs to 10 residues. From germline, CDR1 is SQVTM and CDR2 ANQGSEA. V dropped 7 bases and J dropped 8 bases, with 11 bases sitting between them.

This clonotype was seen ten or more times. The rearrangement joins TRBV20-1 to TRBJ1-1; no clear D gene. The CDR3 sequence is 13 residues long. V was clipped by 3 bases and J by 4 bases, with 12 bases between them. Germline CDR1 and CDR2: DFQATT and SNEGSKA (reference sequence). DNA of the CDR3: TGCAGTGCTAGCGGAGGGAAGCTCACTGAAGCTTTCTTT. Translated, it gives CSASGGKLTEAFF.

This clonotype has at least ten counts. The rearrangement links TRBV29-1 to TRBJ2-1; possible D gene TRBD1, 5 bases. V shed 3 bases and J shed 4 bases, with 13 bases lying between them. This CDR3 is 14 amino acids long. The germline V gene has CDR1 SQVTM and CDR2 ANQGSEA. CDR3 sequence reads: CSVEGLSPYNEQFF. The CDR3 DNA follows: TGCAGCGTTGAGGGGCTTTCGCCATACAATGAGCAGTTCTTC.

This clonotype was recorded at least ten times. The chain combines TRBV9 with TRBJ1-4; D is ambiguous. The CDR3 extends over 17 amino acids. The germline V gene encodes CDR1 SGDLS and CDR2 YYNGEE. V lost 0 bases and J 5 bases, leaving 17 bases between the germline ends. CDR3 in DNA: TGTGCCAGCAGCGTAGGTTTCCGCGCCGGAACAAATGAAAAACTGTTTTTT. Translation: CASSVGFRAGTNEKLFF.

This clonotype was recorded a few times. This chain connects TRBV6-1 to TRBJ1-5; D unresolved. Per germline, CDR1 MNHNS and CDR2 SASEGT. The CDR3 is 12 residues long. Trimming cost V 2 bases and J 7 bases, with 6 bases left between them. The CDR3 bases are TGTGCCAGCAGTGAAAGTAGACAGCCCCAGCATTTT. Amino acid sequence: CASSESRQPQHF.

V and J are TRBV10-3 and TRBJ2-1, with D possibly matching TRBD2 (5 bases). Germline V gives CDR1 ENHRY, CDR2 SYGVKD. The V gene lost 2 bases and the J gene lost 9 bases, with 14 bases spanning the gap. This CDR3 comprises 14 residues. The CDR3 region has the DNA TGTGCCATCAGTGAGATGGCGGATGCGGGTGAGCAGTTCTTC. Protein sequence: CAISEMADAGEQFF.

V gene TRBV14 combines with J gene TRBJ2-1; 10 bases align to TRBD2. Germline CDR1 is SGHDN and CDR2 is FVKESK. Trimming at V came to 8 bases and at J to 7 bases, leaving 11 bases not matched to a gene. This CDR3 contains 15 residues. CDR3 DNA sequence: TGTGCCAGCTGCAACCAACTAGCGGGAAAGAATGAGCAGTTCTTC. It specifies CASCNQLAGKNEQFF. The full variable domain, its missing parts supplied by reference TRBV14 and TRBJ2-1, is EAGVTQFPSHSVIEKGQTVTLRCDPISGHDNLYWYRRVMGKEIKFLLHFVKESKQDESGMPNNRFLAERTGGTYSTLKVQPAELEDSGVYFCASCNQLAGKNEQFFGPGTRLTVL.

At least ten counts were recorded for this clonotype. V usage is TRBV7-9 and J usage is TRBJ2-1; D uncertain. The germline gives CDR1 SEHNR, CDR2 FQNEAQ (reference sequence). Deletions cut 2 bases from V and 9 bases from J, with 5 bases between. This CDR3 region has 11 residues. The CDR3 DNA reads as TGTGCCAGCAGCTTATTGGGTGAGCAGTTCTTC. Translated, it gives CASSLLGEQFF.

This clonotype was found many times. J is TRBJ2-7 and V is TRBV6-1; D is unclear. Trimming left V 5 bases short and J 2 bases short, with 13 bases between. The germline V gene encodes CDR1 MNHNS and CDR2 SASEGT. The CDR3 has 14 residues. This chain's CDR3 is CASSPGGRTYEQYF. The DNA of the CDR3 is TGTGCCAGCAGTCCCGGTGGCAGAACCTACGAGCAGTACTTC.

The V call is TRBV9, the J call TRBJ2-2; 9 bases line up with TRBD2. V dropped 0 bases and J dropped 5; count of bases not matched to a gene: 8. Germline CDR1 is SGDLS and CDR2 is YYNGEE. The CDR3 has 17 amino acids. CDR3: CASSVVQLAGKTGELFF. The CDR3 nucleotides read TGTGCCAGCAGCGTAGTTCAGCTAGCGGGAAAAACCGGGGAGCTGTTTTTT.

This chain uses TRBV18 with TRBJ2-1; TRBD2 matches at 8 bases. The CDR3 has 15 amino acids. Germline CDR1 reads KGHSH; CDR2 reads LQKENI. V shed 3 bases and J 6 bases; nucleotides not matched to a gene: 7. The CDR3 DNA reads TGTGCCAGCTCACCCTCCGGGACTAGTGTCAATGAGCAGTTCTTC. Amino acid sequence: CASSPSGTSVNEQFF. The full variable domain, its missing parts supplied by reference TRBV18 and TRBJ2-1, is NAGVMQNPRHLVRRRGQEARLRCSPMKGHSHVYWYRQLPEEGLKFMVYLQKENIIDESGMPKERFSAEFPKEGPSILRIQQVVRGDSAAYFCASSPSGTSVNEQFFGPGTRLTVL.

This clonotype was seen a handful of times. This chain links TRBV9 with TRBJ2-7; D possibly matches TRBD1 or TRBD2 (5 bases each). V dropped 0 bases and J dropped 3 bases, with 13 bases sitting between them. The CDR3 covers 15 residues. CDR1 is SGDLS and CDR2 is YYNGEE in the germline V gene. The CDR3 spells CASSVGWDRNYEQYF. DNA of the CDR3: TGTGCCAGCAGCGTAGGTTGGGACCGAAACTACGAGCAGTACTTC.

This chain joins TRBV7-8 and TRBJ2-1; 7 bases fit TRBD2. The germline V gene encodes CDR1 SGHVS and CDR2 FQNEAQ. V shed 5 bases, J shed 0 bases, and the junction held 10 bases outside the gene matches. The CDR3 extends over 17 amino acids. CDR3 amino acids: CASSASRGGSSYNEQFF. DNA for the CDR3: TGTGCCAGCAGCGCCTCTCGCGGGGGAAGCTCCTACAATGAGCAGTTCTTC.

This clonotype has ten or more counts. This rearrangement joins TRBV29-1 to TRBJ2-1; tentatively, D is TRBD2 (6 bases). The CDR3 is made up of 13 amino acids. Deletions cut 8 bases from V and 8 bases from J, with 19 bases between. Germline CDR1 is SQVTM and CDR2 is ANQGSEA. Here the CDR3 reads CSLRRGPGDEQFF. CDR3 sequence (DNA): TGCAGCCTGAGGAGGGGTCCGGGAGATGAGCAGTTCTTC.

This clonotype has a count of ten or more. The V and J genes are TRBV4-3 and TRBJ2-1; TRBD2 matches 10 bases. The CDR3 spans 18 residues. Trimming removed 0 bases from V and 7 bases from J; junction bases left unmatched: 12. CDR1 is LGHNA, CDR2 YSLEER, per germline. The chain's CDR3 is CASSQEGGSGRARNEQFF. CDR3 bases: TGCGCCAGCAGCCAAGAAGGGGGGAGCGGGAGGGCCCGGAATGAGCAGTTCTTC.

This clonotype has ten or more counts. The genes are TRBV30 and TRBJ2-3; D may be TRBD1 (6 bases). Germline CDR1 GTSNPN, CDR2 SVGIG (reference sequence). The CDR3 is 12 residues long. Trimming took off 2 bases at V and 5 bases at J, with 8 bases between the two ends. The DNA for the CDR3 is TGTGCCTGGAGTCCAGGGGTAGATACGCAGTATTTT. Residues: CAWSPGVDTQYF.

This clonotype was detected only a few times. The chain recombines TRBV5-1 with TRBJ2-2; D may be TRBD1 (6 bases). Germline V gene lookup returns CDR1 SGHRS and CDR2 YFSETQ. This CDR3 has 17 amino acids. V lost 4 bases, J lost 3 bases, and 19 bases lay in between. The CDR3 sequence: CASSRKGQPADTGELFF. The CDR3 coding sequence is TGCGCCAGCAGCAGAAAGGGACAACCGGCCGACACCGGGGAGCTGTTTTTT. The full variable domain, completed using reference TRBV5-1 and TRBJ2-2, is KAGVTQTPRYLIKTRGQQVTLSCSPISGHRSVSWYQQTPGQGLQFLFEYFSETQRNKGNFPGRFSGRQFSNSRSEMNVSTLELGDSALYLCASSRKGQPADTGELFFGEGSRLTVL.

This clonotype appeared many times. The chain combines TRBV2 with TRBJ2-7; the D gene is possibly TRBD1 (6 bases). This CDR3 comprises 13 residues. Trimming cost V 7 bases and J 5 bases, with 15 bases left between them. Germline loops: CDR1 SNHLY, CDR2 FYNNEI. The CDR3 coding sequence is TGTGCCAGCACAATTTACAGGGCCCACGAGCAGTACTTC. This encodes CASTIYRAHEQYF. The complete variable domain, with remaining parts taken from reference TRBV2 and TRBJ2-7, reads EPEVTQTPSHQVTQMGQEVILRCVPISNHLYFYWYRQILGQKVEFLVSFYNNEISEKSEIFDDQFSVERPDGSNFTLKIRSTKLEDSAMYFCASTIYRAHEQYFGPGTRLTVT.

Many counts were recorded for this clonotype. This sequence joins TRBV5-1 and TRBJ2-1, with D perhaps matching TRBD2 (6 bases). Between the trimmed V and J ends, which lost 4 bases and 4 bases, there was a span of 9 bases. Germline V CDR1 and CDR2: SGHRS, YFSETQ. There are 13 residues in the CDR3. The CDR3 DNA sequence: TGCGCCAGCAGCCGGGACTTATACAATGAGCAGTTCTTC. Its translation is CASSRDLYNEQFF. The full variable domain, its missing parts supplied by reference TRBV5-1 and TRBJ2-1, is KAGVTQTPRYLIKTRGQQVTLSCSPISGHRSVSWYQQTPGQGLQFLFEYFSETQRNKGNFPGRFSGRQFSNSRSEMNVSTLELGDSALYLCASSRDLYNEQFFGPGTRLTVL.

This clonotype has only a few counts. The chain is built from TRBV7-2 and TRBJ2-7; 8 nucleotides align to TRBD2. CDR3 length: 15 amino acids. The ends lost 5 bases at V and 2 bases at J; junction bases unmatched: 8. Germline V gene lookup returns CDR1 SGHTA and CDR2 FQGNSA. The CDR3 reads CASSPTLGLAYEQYF. DNA for the CDR3: TGTGCCAGCAGCCCCACCTTGGGACTAGCCTACGAGCAGTACTTC.

The CDR3 bases are TGTGCCAGCAGCCCGGGACGGCAGAACACTGAAGCTTTCTTT. Protein sequence: CASSPGRQNTEAFF. The rearrangement joins TRBV12-3 or TRBV12-4 to TRBJ1-1, with D possibly being TRBD1 (5 bases). CDR3 length equals 14 residues. Trimming left V 6 bases short and J 1 base short, with 12 bases between.

This clonotype came up many times. V usage is TRBV6-5 and J usage is TRBJ1-5; 10 bases map to TRBD1. This CDR3 is 15 amino acids long. The germline gives CDR1 MNHEY, CDR2 SVGAGI. With 3 bases clipped from V and 5 bases from J, the junction kept 4 bases outside the gene matches. The DNA for the CDR3 is TGTGCCAGCAGTTATACCGGGACAGGGGATCAGCCCCAGCATTTT. Translated, it gives CASSYTGTGDQPQHF.

V is TRBV10-2 and J is TRBJ2-7; D unclear. The V end was cut by 3 bases, the J end by 0 bases, with 9 bases between. CDR3 size: 14 residues. Germline values: CDR1 WSHSY, CDR2 SAAADI. The CDR3 is CASSDWAVSYEQYV. The CDR3 region has the DNA TGCGCCAGCAGTGATTGGGCCGTCTCCTACGAGCAGTACGTC.